These 17 T cell receptor beta chains came from one sample sequenced in a study of regulatory T cells in long-lasting Graves disease. Arm-PCR of CDR3 regions with iRepertoire HTBI primers generated TCR beta libraries. TCRdb re-derived calls from the multiplex PCR reads in MiXCR, one entry per CDR3 protein. The data show 300,000 to 350,000 distinct CDR3 sequences, around 20% seen once. Time point in this sample: persistent/refractory GD, antithyroid drugs over 5 years with positive TRAb. The TCR library was made from RNA extracted from PBMCs. The specimen was peripheral blood mononuclear cells (PBMCs), collected when the disease was refractory, from a patient treated with antithyroid drugs. All receptors derive from a female donor with Graves disease.

This clonotype has at least ten counts. This sequence joins TRBV6-1 and TRBJ1-1, with D possibly matching TRBD1 (6 bases). The V and J ends lost 6 bases and 4 bases respectively, with 12 bases between them. CDR1 is MNHNS, CDR2 SASEGT, per germline. The CDR3 loop spans 13 amino acids. Here the CDR3 DNA reads TGTGCCAGCAGCCCCGGGGGCGGCACTGAAGCTTTCTTT. Its translation: CASSPGGGTEAFF.

This clonotype has more than one count but fewer than ten. A read error may account for a junction end that differs from germline. This rearrangement joins TRBV5-1 to TRBJ2-6, with no clear D. CDR1 and CDR2 (germline): SGHRS, YFSETQ. CDR3 length: 14 residues. The CDR3 DNA follows: TGTGCCAGCAGTTCAACCTCTGGGGCCAACGTCCTGACTTTC. Translated: CASSSTSGANVLTF.

This clonotype was seen at least ten times. The rearrangement uses TRBV3-1 and TRBJ1-2, with D tentatively TRBD1 (5 bases). Germline assignment: CDR1 LGHDT and CDR2 YNNKEL (reference sequence). The CDR3 length is 13 residues. With 6 bases removed from V and 8 bases from J, the gap between germline ends came to 16 bases. The CDR3 is CASSESDSSGYTF. The DNA for the CDR3 is TGTGCCAGCAGTGAGAGCGACAGTTCGGGCTACACCTTC.

This clonotype was seen at least ten times. The chain recombines TRBV28 with TRBJ2-7, with 10 bases aligning to TRBD2. Germline-derived CDR1 and CDR2 are MDHEN and SYDVKM. V lost 4 bases to trimming and J lost 3 bases; unmatched junction nucleotides: 6. The CDR3 is 15 amino acids. DNA for the CDR3: TGTGCCAGCAGTTCCCGGACTAGCGGCATCTACGAGCAGTACTTC. It is translated as CASSSRTSGIYEQYF.

This chain connects TRBV12-3 or TRBV12-4 to TRBJ2-1, with 7 bases identical to TRBD2. The V and J ends lost 5 bases and 0 bases, in that order; junction bases with no gene match: 7. This CDR3 contains 16 residues. The CDR3: CASSEGRTSSYNEQFF. DNA for the CDR3: TGTGCCAGCAGTGAAGGGCGGACTAGCTCCTACAATGAGCAGTTCTTC.

The chain uses TRBV20-1 and TRBJ1-4; 10 bases align to TRBD1. From germline, CDR1 is DFQATT and CDR2 SNEGSKA (reference sequence). The CDR3 runs 15 residues. J gave up 4 bases and V 7 bases, and 9 bases lay outside the gene matches. This CDR3 reads CSVHDRGQSNEKLFF. For the CDR3, the DNA is TGCAGTGTCCATGACAGGGGGCAGAGTAATGAAAAACTGTTTTTT.

This clonotype showed up just a few times. The V call is TRBV29-1, the J call TRBJ1-2; D remains unclear. The CDR3 sequence is 14 residues long. Germline CDR1 and CDR2: SQVTM and ANQGSEA. Trimming removed 5 bases at V and 4 bases at J, with 17 bases between. CDR3 nucleotides: TGCAGCGTTCGTAATCTACTATCGGGCTATGGCTACACCTTC. Translation: CSVRNLLSGYGYTF. The full variable domain, in which reference TRBV29-1 and TRBJ1-2 provide the parts outside the CDR3, is SAVISQKPSRDICQRGTSLTIQCQVDSQVTMMFWYRQQPGQSLTLIATANQGSEATYESGFVIDKFPISRPNLTFSTLTVSNMSPEDSSIYLCSVRNLLSGYGYTFGSGTRLTVV.

The J gene is TRBJ1-5, the V gene TRBV30; D gene unclear. Germline CDR1 reads GTSNPN; CDR2 reads SVGIG (reference sequence). The V and J ends lost 0 bases and 4 bases respectively, with 10 bases between them. The CDR3 runs to 14 residues. CDR3 residues: CAWSVGQANQPQHF. In DNA, the CDR3 is TGTGCCTGGAGTGTTGGTCAGGCGAATCAGCCCCAGCATTTT. The full variable domain, in which reference TRBV30 and TRBJ1-5 provide the parts outside the CDR3, is SQTIHQWPATLVQPVGSPLSLECTVEGTSNPNLYWYRQAAGRGLQLLFYSVGIGQISSEVPQNLSASRPQDRQFILSSKKLLLSDSGFYLCAWSVGQANQPQHFGDGTRLSIL.

This clonotype was seen a few times. The genes are TRBV5-1 and TRBJ1-1; weak D call: TRBD1 (6 bases). Germline CDR1 is SGHRS and CDR2 is YFSETQ. V was cut by 1 base and J by 7 bases, with 14 bases left in between. The CDR3 has 14 residues. The CDR3 DNA follows: TGCGCCAGCAGCTTGATGGAACAACAGGGTGAAGCTTTCTTT. Protein sequence: CASSLMEQQGEAFF.

This clonotype was observed many times. The rearrangement uses TRBV12-3 or TRBV12-4 and TRBJ1-1; the D gene is possibly TRBD1 (5 bases). Trimming left V 6 bases short and J 0 bases short, with 11 bases between. The CDR3 totals 14 residues. The CDR3 loop is CASRQDTLNTEAFF. CDR3 in DNA: TGTGCCAGCAGGCAGGACACTCTGAACACTGAAGCTTTCTTT.

The rearrangement links TRBV4-1 to TRBJ2-5; 12 bases are shared with TRBD1. V was clipped by 2 bases and J by 4 bases; unmatched bases: 14. CDR3 length equals 19 residues. Germline V gene sequence: CDR1 MGHRA, CDR2 YSYEKL. The CDR3 protein is CASSQKIHGTGGARETQYF. DNA of the CDR3: TGCGCCAGCAGCCAAAAAATCCACGGGACAGGGGGCGCGAGAGAGACCCAGTACTTC.

This clonotype has at least ten counts. This chain joins TRBV20-1 and TRBJ2-5; D is possibly TRBD2 (5 bases). Germline CDR1 is DFQATT and CDR2 is SNEGSKA (reference sequence). This CDR3 region has 13 residues. Trimming took 0 bases from V and 5 from J, leaving 10 bases between them. The CDR3 region is CSARDPRGETQYF. CDR3 in DNA: TGCAGTGCTAGAGATCCAAGAGGGGAGACCCAGTACTTC.

Many counts were recorded for this clonotype. J is TRBJ2-4 and V is TRBV20-1, with TRBD1 identical over 10 bases. The germline V gene encodes CDR1 DFQATT and CDR2 SNEGSKA (reference sequence). CDR3 length: 15 amino acids. V shed 2 bases, J shed 5 bases, and the junction held 6 bases outside the gene matches. The CDR3 DNA reads TGCAGTGCTAGACCGACGGACAGGGGGGAAAACATTCAGTACTTC. This sequence encodes CSARPTDRGENIQYF.

V and J are TRBV6-2 or TRBV6-3 and TRBJ1-2; 8 bases align to TRBD1. Germline CDR1 and CDR2: MNHEY and SVGEGT. This CDR3 contains 18 residues. V gave up 4 bases and J gave up 0 bases; unmatched junction bases: 13. CDR3 loop: CASSFVGRGRASNYGYTF. CDR3 in DNA: TGTGCCAGCAGTTTTGTGGGCAGGGGGCGGGCCTCTAACTATGGCTACACCTTC.

The chain uses TRBV20-1 and TRBJ2-5, with D possibly matching TRBD1 (5 bases). The CDR3 is made up of 13 amino acids. The V gene's germline CDR1 is DFQATT and CDR2 SNEGSKA (reference sequence). The V end lost 6 bases, the J end lost 0 bases, and 11 bases lay between the germline ends. The CDR3, as DNA: TGCAGTGCGGCAGGGTGGTACCAAGAGACCCAGTACTTC. It encodes CSAAGWYQETQYF.

The table lists this clonotype with a few counts. As DNA, the CDR3 is TGTGCCAGCAGAGGAACAGCAACCTACGAGCAGTACTTC. Translated: CASRGTATYEQYF. The V gene is TRBV7-2, the J gene TRBJ2-7; D not resolved. The CDR3 spans 13 residues. The V end lost 6 bases, the J end lost 2 bases, and 11 bases lay between the germline ends. From germline, CDR1 is SGHTA and CDR2 FQGNSA. The variable domain in full, with the rest retrieved from reference TRBV7-2 and TRBJ2-7, is GAGVSQSPSNKVTEKGKDVELRCDPISGHTALYWYRQSLGQGLEFLIYFQGNSAPDKSGLPSDRFSAERTGGSVSTLTIQRTQQEDSAVYLCASRGTATYEQYFGPGTRLTVT.

V is TRBV5-6 and J is TRBJ2-7, with TRBD1 identical over 8 bases. Germline CDR1 reads SGHDT; CDR2 reads YYEEEE. V lost 0 bases, J lost 7 bases, and 6 bases stayed unmatched. The CDR3 has 14 residues. This CDR3 is CASSLEGTGTEQYF. The CDR3, as DNA: TGTGCCAGCAGCTTGGAAGGGACAGGTACAGAGCAGTACTTC.